The 9 T cell receptor beta chains listed next were all sequenced from one sample in a study of control samples from healthy donors and cancer patients. Clones were read by immunoSEQ multiplex PCR, and TCRdb kept only the in-frame ones, dropping some. Of roughly 49,000 clones listed, about 90% are singletons. The source material was PBMCs. The receptors stem from a man in his fifties with head and neck cancer.

The count of this clone is one. The chain is built from TRBV19 and TRBJ1-5, with unresolved D. Per germline, CDR1 LNHDA and CDR2 SQIVND (reference sequence). Trimming left V 2 bases short and J 0 bases short, with 11 bases between. The CDR3 consists of 16 residues. For the CDR3, the DNA is TGTGCCAGTAGTATAAGGTCAGCCTATAGCAATCAGCCCCAGCATTTT. It is translated as CASSIRSAYSNQPQHF.

The chain joins TRBV3-1 (or the pseudogene TRBV3-2) to TRBJ2-3; TRBD1 or TRBD2 may be the D gene (5 bases each). This CDR3 comprises 14 residues. The V gene lost 1 base and the J gene lost 8 bases, with 13 bases spanning the gap. Germline CDR1 is LGHDT and CDR2 is YNNKEL (reference sequence). The CDR3: CASSQVGAWGTQYF. DNA of the CDR3: TGTGCCAGCAGCCAAGTCGGGGCGTGGGGTACGCAGTATTTT.

The genes are TRBV6-5 and TRBJ2-6; no definite D call. Germline V CDR1 and CDR2: MNHEY, SVGAGI. This CDR3 spans 13 amino acids. Trimming stripped 7 bases from V and 2 bases from J, with 6 bases between. CDR3 bases: TGTGCCAGCACCGAAGCTGGGGCCAACGTCCTGACTTTC. Its protein product is CASTEAGANVLTF.

The gene calls are TRBV6-1 and TRBJ2-7; tentative D call: TRBD2 (6 bases). V was trimmed by 0 bases and J by 4 bases, leaving 16 bases between them. Germline V gene sequence: CDR1 MNHNS, CDR2 SASEGT. The CDR3 sequence is 16 residues long. This chain's CDR3 is CASSEAHPRSGYEQYF. CDR3 nucleotides: TGTGCCAGCAGTGAAGCCCACCCTCGGAGCGGGTACGAGCAGTACTTC.

The chain joins TRBV7-9 to TRBJ2-3; D might be TRBD1 or TRBD2, each matching 5 bases. V was trimmed by 5 bases and J by 0 bases, leaving 15 bases between them. Germline CDR1 reads SEHNR; CDR2 reads FQNEAQ (reference sequence). The CDR3 extends over 16 amino acids. The CDR3 coding sequence is TGTGCCAGCAGCCTCCTCGCCCGGGACAGCACAGATACGCAGTATTTT. As protein: CASSLLARDSTDTQYF.

CDR3 DNA sequence: TGTGCCAGCACCGACGGAGGGCCCTACGAGCAGTACTTC. This codes for CASTDGGPYEQYF. The chain carries TRBV2 and TRBJ2-7, with D perhaps matching TRBD2 (6 bases). Germline loops: CDR1 SNHLY, CDR2 FYNNEI. This CDR3 comprises 13 residues. Between the trimmed V and J ends, which lost 7 bases and 2 bases, there was a span of 12 bases.

This chain connects TRBV3-1 (or the pseudogene TRBV3-2) to TRBJ1-5; tentative D call: TRBD1 (5 bases). The germline gives CDR1 LGHDT, CDR2 YNNKEL (reference sequence). V dropped 4 bases and J dropped 4 bases, with 11 bases sitting between them. CDR3 length equals 14 residues. For the CDR3, the DNA is TGTGCCAGCAGCCTAGGGGACCGAAATCAGCCCCAGCATTTT. As protein: CASSLGDRNQPQHF.

The chain joins TRBV15 to TRBJ2-7, with 9 bases identical to TRBD1. CDR1 is LNHNV and CDR2 is YYDKDF in the germline V gene (reference sequence). This CDR3 has 15 amino acids. After removal of 5 bases from V and 2 bases from J, the junction contained 7 bases not matched to a gene. Written as DNA, the CDR3 is TGTGCCACCAGCCCGCAGGACAGGGGCGCCTACGAGCAGTACTTC. It yields the protein CATSPQDRGAYEQYF.

The chain is built from TRBV28 and TRBJ2-7; D is ambiguous. This CDR3 has 12 amino acids. The germline V gene encodes CDR1 MDHEN and CDR2 SYDVKM. Trimming cost V 6 bases and J 4 bases, with 10 bases left between them. Here the CDR3 reads CASSPLRYEQYF. The CDR3 DNA sequence: TGTGCCAGCAGCCCCCTGAGGTACGAGCAGTACTTC.